The rows below give T cell receptor beta chains drawn from one sample of a study of blood T cell repertoires in COVID-19. Sequenced by immunoSEQ multiplex PCR; TCRdb stores in-frame clones only, minus some. The data show 200,000 or so clones, approximately 84% seen once. Sequences were obtained from PBMCs or T cells enriched from blood (not recorded which). The receptors come from a man aged 35-49 years who had recovered from COVID-19. CDR3s include the opening cysteine and the closing phenylalanine or tryptophan. The D gene is left open where the match is weak. Size values are once, few and many counts, or a class for expanded clones, and some rows have none.

J: TRBJ2-3
size: -
length: 15
D: TRBD2
V: TRBV9
DNA: TGTGCCAGCAGCTCAAGCGGGGTACCCACAGATACGCAGTATTTT
CDR3: CASSSSGVPTDTQYF

J: TRBJ2-7
size: few
length: 17
D: TRBD2
V: TRBV6-2/TRBV6-3
DNA: TGTGCCAGCAGTGACTCGCCCCCCAGCGGGGGTTCCTACGAGCAGTACTTC
CDR3: CASSDSPPSGGSYEQYF

J: TRBJ1-2
size: -
length: 15
D: TRBD1
V: TRBV6-4
DNA: TGTGCCAGCAGCCCGACAGGGGCCGCTAACTATGGCTACACCTTC
CDR3: CASSPTGAANYGYTF

J: TRBJ2-7
size: -
length: 12
D: -
V: TRBV6-5
DNA: TGTGCCAGCAGGGACAGTTCCTACGAGCAGTACTTC
CDR3: CASRDSSYEQYF

J: TRBJ1-4
size: few
length: 12
D: -
V: TRBV29-1
DNA: TGCAGCGTTGCGGGGGTGGGTGAAAAACTGTTTTTT
CDR3: CSVAGVGEKLFF

J: TRBJ2-7
size: -
length: 10
D: TRBD2
V: TRBV23-1
DNA: TGCGCCAGCTGGGGGGGCGAGCAGTACTTC
CDR3: CASWGGEQYF

J: TRBJ2-5
size: -
length: 13
D: -
V: TRBV5-6
DNA: TGTGCCAGCAGCAGAGGAGCGAGGGAGACCCAGTACTTC
CDR3: CASSRGARETQYF

J: TRBJ1-1
size: -
length: 13
D: -
V: TRBV19
DNA: TGTGCCAGTAGACAGACACAGAACACTGAAGCTTTCTTT
CDR3: CASRQTQNTEAFF

J: TRBJ2-2
size: -
length: 14
D: TRBD2
V: TRBV11-2
DNA: TGTGCCAGCAGCTTTCGAGCGGGGGGGCCGATGCTGTTTTTT
CDR3: CASSFRAGGPMLFF

J: TRBJ2-3
size: -
length: 16
D: -
V: TRBV9
DNA: TGTGCCAGCAGCGCCAAAGGGGGGGGCCCCGCAGATACGCAGTATTTT
CDR3: CASSAKGGGPADTQYF

J: TRBJ1-2
size: once
length: 14
D: -
V: TRBV6-1
DNA: TGTGCCAGCAGTGATGGAGGGAGAATATACGGCTACACCTTC
CDR3: CASSDGGRIYGYTF

J: TRBJ1-1
size: -
length: 13
D: TRBD1
V: TRBV19
DNA: TGTGCCAGTTTTGGACAGGGGAGCACTGAAGCTTTCTTT
CDR3: CASFGQGSTEAFF

J: TRBJ1-2
size: few
length: 11
D: -
V: TRBV12-3/TRBV12-4
DNA: TGTGCCAGCAGTTCGGGGAAAGTCCACACCTTC
CDR3: CASSSGKVHTF

J: TRBJ2-7
size: -
length: 14
D: -
V: TRBV19
DNA: TGTGCCAGTAGTATTGGGGGCGGAGCCTACGAGCAGTACTTC
CDR3: CASSIGGGAYEQYF

J: TRBJ2-7
size: -
length: 14
D: -
V: TRBV9
DNA: TGTGCCAGCAGCGTACACTGGACACCCTACGAGCAGTACTTC
CDR3: CASSVHWTPYEQYF

J: TRBJ1-2
size: -
length: 16
D: -
V: TRBV4-2
DNA: TGTGCCAGCAGCCAAGAAGCTTGGGCAGCTACTTATGGCTACACCTTC
CDR3: CASSQEAWAATYGYTF

J: TRBJ1-4
size: -
length: 14
D: -
V: TRBV5-4
DNA: TGTGCCAGCAGCTTGGACAGAAGAAATGAAAAACTGTTTTTT
CDR3: CASSLDRRNEKLFF

J: TRBJ2-5
size: -
length: 12
D: -
V: TRBV2
DNA: TGTGCCAGCAAAGGAGCGACGGAGACCCAGTACTTC
CDR3: CASKGATETQYF

J: TRBJ1-5
size: -
length: 12
D: -
V: TRBV11-2
DNA: TGTGCCAGCAGCTTAGGAGATCAGCCCCAGCATTTT
CDR3: CASSLGDQPQHF

J: TRBJ2-2
size: -
length: 12
D: TRBD1
V: TRBV7-9
DNA: TGTGCCAGCAGCCAGGGGGTCGGGGAGCTGTTTTTT
CDR3: CASSQGVGELFF

J: TRBJ2-5
size: -
length: 13
D: -
V: TRBV21-1
DNA: TGTGCCAGCAGCAAAGTAGTTCGGGAGACCCAGTACTTC
CDR3: CASSKVVRETQYF

J: TRBJ2-1
size: -
length: 15
D: TRBD2
V: TRBV5-6
DNA: TGTGCCAGCAGCCGTAGCGGGGGGGCGTACAATGAGCAGTTCTTC
CDR3: CASSRSGGAYNEQFF

J: TRBJ1-5
size: -
length: 13
D: TRBD1
V: TRBV7-2
DNA: TGTGCCAGCAGCTCCGGGACAGGGTCCCTCCAGCATTTT
CDR3: CASSSGTGSLQHF

J: TRBJ1-2
size: once
length: 14
D: -
V: TRBV7-9
DNA: TGTGCCAGCAGCTCTGACAGCAGCTTCTATGGCTACACCTTC
CDR3: CASSSDSSFYGYTF

J: TRBJ2-5
size: few
length: 16
D: TRBD2
V: TRBV15
DNA: TGTGCCACCAGCAGAGGGGAGGGGATTCATGGAGAGACCCAGTACTTC
CDR3: CATSRGEGIHGETQYF

J: TRBJ1-1
size: -
length: 14
D: -
V: TRBV6-5
DNA: TGTGCCAGCCTGCGCCAGGGGATGAACACTGAAGCTTTCTTT
CDR3: CASLRQGMNTEAFF

J: TRBJ2-2
size: -
length: 14
D: TRBD1
V: TRBV10-2
DNA: TGCGCCAGCAGGGGACAGGGGAAGACCGGGGAGCTGTTTTTT
CDR3: CASRGQGKTGELFF

J: TRBJ2-1
size: -
length: 15
D: TRBD1
V: TRBV4-2
DNA: TGTGCCAGCAGCCAAGAATACAGGGGTTGGAATGAGCAGTTCTTC
CDR3: CASSQEYRGWNEQFF

J: TRBJ1-4
size: -
length: 12
D: -
V: TRBV29-1
DNA: TGCAGCGTTGTAGAGGAGGCGGCAGTTCTGTTTTTT
CDR3: CSVVEEAAVLFF

J: TRBJ1-3
size: -
length: 15
D: -
V: TRBV19
DNA: TGTGCCAGTAGTATGGGAGCCGTGAAAGGAAACACCATATATTTT
CDR3: CASSMGAVKGNTIYF

J: TRBJ2-3
size: once
length: 15
D: -
V: TRBV7-2
DNA: TGTGCCAGCAGCCCGAAGCGGACTAGCACAGATACGCAGTATTTT
CDR3: CASSPKRTSTDTQYF

J: TRBJ1-2
size: -
length: 16
D: -
V: TRBV27
DNA: TGTGCCAGCAGTCCGATACAGGGCCTACCTAACTATGGCTACACCTTC
CDR3: CASSPIQGLPNYGYTF

J: TRBJ2-3
size: -
length: 16
D: -
V: TRBV7-2
DNA: TGTGCCAGCAGCCCGCTCCGGAGGACGCGCACAGATACGCAGTATTTT
CDR3: CASSPLRRTRTDTQYF

J: TRBJ1-5
size: -
length: 14
D: -
V: TRBV18
DNA: TGTGCCAGCTCCATGGGCCAGGTCAATCAGCCCCAGCATTTT
CDR3: CASSMGQVNQPQHF

J: TRBJ2-1
size: -
length: 17
D: TRBD1
V: TRBV15
DNA: TGTGCCACCAGCGGAGACACCGGGACAGGGGAGAACAATGAGCAGTTCTTC
CDR3: CATSGDTGTGENNEQFF

J: TRBJ2-7
size: -
length: 15
D: -
V: TRBV28
DNA: TGTGCCAGCAGTTTATCGGAGGGGTCAACCTACGAGCAGTACTTC
CDR3: CASSLSEGSTYEQYF

J: TRBJ2-3
size: -
length: 15
D: -
V: TRBV11-3
DNA: TGTGCCAGCAGCTATCGGGGACTTAACACAGATACGCAGTATTTT
CDR3: CASSYRGLNTDTQYF

J: TRBJ1-1
size: once
length: 13
D: -
V: TRBV6-5
DNA: TGTGCCAGCTCCCTGGGCTTGAACACTGAAGCTTTCTTT
CDR3: CASSLGLNTEAFF

J: TRBJ1-1
size: -
length: 15
D: -
V: TRBV4-3
DNA: TGCGCCAGCAGCCAAGATAGGGGGGGGCCGGGTGAAGCTTTCTTT
CDR3: CASSQDRGGPGEAFF

J: TRBJ1-2
size: -
length: 14
D: -
V: TRBV10-3
DNA: TGTGCCATCACCGAGACAGGCCTCAACTATGGCTACACCTTC
CDR3: CAITETGLNYGYTF

J: TRBJ1-2
size: few
length: 13
D: TRBD1
V: TRBV6-5
DNA: TGTGCCAGCAGAAAGACAGGGAACTATGGCTACACCTTC
CDR3: CASRKTGNYGYTF

J: TRBJ2-2
size: -
length: 13
D: -
V: TRBV12-5
DNA: TGTGCTAGTTCGGACAGGAACACCGGGGAGCTGTTTTTT
CDR3: CASSDRNTGELFF

J: TRBJ1-1
size: -
length: 15
D: TRBD1
V: TRBV4-3
DNA: TGCGCCAGCAGCCAACAGGGACAGGGGAATTTAAAAGCTTTCTTT
CDR3: CASSQQGQGNLKAFF

J: TRBJ1-5
size: few
length: 13
D: -
V: TRBV2
DNA: TGTGCCAGCAGGCGAGACAGGAGTCAGCCCCAGCATTTT
CDR3: CASRRDRSQPQHF

J: TRBJ1-5
size: -
length: 16
D: -
V: TRBV2
DNA: TGTGCCAGCAGTGAACTCCTGCTAAAGAAAAATCAGCCCCAGCATTTT
CDR3: CASSELLLKKNQPQHF

J: TRBJ2-5
size: -
length: 14
D: TRBD1
V: TRBV19
DNA: TGTGCCAGTAGTAAAGGACAGGGTCTCGAGACCCAGTACTTC
CDR3: CASSKGQGLETQYF

J: TRBJ1-6
size: -
length: 17
D: -
V: TRBV5-6
DNA: TGTGCCAGCAGCGGGGGGCGGGGGCCCTCCTATAATTCACCCCTCCACTTT
CDR3: CASSGGRGPSYNSPLHF

J: TRBJ1-6
size: -
length: 17
D: TRBD1
V: TRBV3-1/TRBV3-2
DNA: TGTGCCAGCAGCCTTGGGACAGCCATCGCCTATAATTCACCCCTCCACTTT
CDR3: CASSLGTAIAYNSPLHF

J: TRBJ2-7
size: -
length: 18
D: TRBD2
V: TRBV5-1
DNA: TGCGCCAGCAGCTTGGGGGGGACTAGCGGGGGCCCCTCCTACGAGCAGTACTTC
CDR3: CASSLGGTSGGPSYEQYF

J: TRBJ2-1
size: -
length: 16
D: TRBD2
V: TRBV5-1
DNA: TGCGCCAGCAGCTCCCCGGGCATAGCGGGGGGACGAGAGCAGTTCTTC
CDR3: CASSSPGIAGGREQFF

J: TRBJ1-2
size: -
length: 14
D: -
V: TRBV14
DNA: TGTGCCAGCAGCCCCCTTTGGGGGGAGGTTGGCTACACCTTC
CDR3: CASSPLWGEVGYTF

J: TRBJ2-3
size: -
length: 15
D: TRBD2
V: TRBV11-3
DNA: TGTGCCAGCAGCGTGGGACTAGCGGGGGTAGATACGCAGTATTTT
CDR3: CASSVGLAGVDTQYF

J: TRBJ2-1
size: once
length: 12
D: TRBD2
V: TRBV10-3
DNA: TGTGCCATCAGGACCAGCGGGGGAGAGCAGTTCTTC
CDR3: CAIRTSGGEQFF

J: TRBJ1-1
size: -
length: 13
D: -
V: TRBV9
DNA: TGTGCCAGCAGCGTCGACCCGGGCACTGAAGCTTTCTTT
CDR3: CASSVDPGTEAFF

J: TRBJ2-7
size: -
length: 14
D: -
V: TRBV10-3
DNA: TGTGCCATCAGTGATTCGGACAGTACCTACGAGCAGTACTTC
CDR3: CAISDSDSTYEQYF

J: TRBJ1-2
size: -
length: 15
D: -
V: TRBV3-1/TRBV3-2
DNA: TGTGCCAGCAGCCAAGCTGGAGGGCAGGGCGCGGGCTACACCTTC
CDR3: CASSQAGGQGAGYTF

J: TRBJ2-2
size: -
length: 14
D: -
V: TRBV7-9
DNA: TGTGCCAGCAGCTTAGGGCAGGGGAACGGGGAGCTGTTTTTT
CDR3: CASSLGQGNGELFF

J: TRBJ1-1
size: -
length: 15
D: TRBD1
V: TRBV7-9
DNA: TGTGCCAGCAGCTTTGTGACAGGGATGAACACTGAAGCTTTCTTT
CDR3: CASSFVTGMNTEAFF

J: TRBJ2-1
size: -
length: 11
D: -
V: TRBV30
DNA: TGTGCCTGGAGTCCGACTGGGGAGCAGTTCTTC
CDR3: CAWSPTGEQFF

J: TRBJ2-3
size: few
length: 17
D: -
V: TRBV18
DNA: TGTGCCAGCTCACCACAAAGGGTTGCGGGGACCACAGATACGCAGTATTTT
CDR3: CASSPQRVAGTTDTQYF